This passage covers 20 T cell receptor beta chains from one sample sequenced in a study of cytotoxic CD8 clonotypes in ibrutinib-treated CLL. Profiling relied on immunoSEQ multiplex PCR, and the TCRdb table lists in-frame clones only, not all of them. The profile covers about 160,000 clones, with approximately 80% appearing a single time and roughly 4.6% taken by the ten largest. Specimen: PBMCs, collected after 24 months of ibrutinib treatment. These receptors all come from a human donor with chronic lymphocytic leukemia.

The gene calls are TRBV7-8 and TRBJ2-7; 14 nucleotides match TRBD2. CDR3 length: 15 amino acids. The J segment lost 7 bases and the V segment lost 4 bases, leaving 6 bases of the junction unmatched. Germline V gene lookup returns CDR1 SGHVS and CDR2 FQNEAQ. The CDR3 protein is CASSSGLAGGGEQYF. CDR3 nucleotides: TGTGCCAGCAGCTCTGGACTAGCGGGGGGAGGAGAGCAGTACTTC. Based on the CDR3 plus reference TRBV7-8 and TRBJ2-7, the full variable domain is GAGVSQSPRYKVAKRGQDVALRCDPISGHVSLFWYQQALGQGPEFLTYFQNEAQLDKSGLPSDRFFAERPEGSVSTLKIQRTQQEDSAVYLCASSSGLAGGGEQYFGPGTRLTVT.

The chain is built from TRBV4-3 and TRBJ1-5, with D tentatively TRBD1 (6 bases). Germline assignment: CDR1 LGHNA and CDR2 YSLEER. This CDR3 is built from 15 residues. With 0 bases removed from V and 4 bases from J, the gap between germline ends came to 10 bases. The CDR3 DNA sequence: TGCGCCAGCAGCCAAGAAGGGGGTAGAAATCAGCCCCAGCATTTT. It translates to CASSQEGGRNQPQHF.

This clone was seen a handful of times. This CDR3 reads CASSGDFYNSPLHF. As DNA, the CDR3 is TGTGCCAGTAGTGGGGACTTCTATAATTCACCCCTCCACTTT. The V call is TRBV19, the J call TRBJ1-6; the D gene is possibly TRBD1 (5 bases). The CDR3 loop spans 14 amino acids. V gave up 5 bases and J gave up 3 bases, with 8 bases separating them. Germline V gene sequence: CDR1 LNHDA, CDR2 SQIVND (reference sequence).

In this sample, this clone turned up once. The V call is TRBV28, the J call TRBJ1-3; possible D gene TRBD1, 5 bases. There are 14 residues in the CDR3. V was cut by 1 base and J by 8 bases, with 12 bases left in between. In germline, CDR1 is MDHEN, CDR2 SYDVKM. CDR3 in amino acids: CASSLFGATDTIYF. CDR3 nucleotides: TGTGCCAGCAGTTTATTTGGGGCGACAGACACCATATATTTT.

The chain joins TRBV7-2 to TRBJ2-4; D remains ambiguous. Between the trimmed V and J ends, which lost 2 bases and 6 bases, there was a span of 8 bases. Germline V gene lookup returns CDR1 SGHTA and CDR2 FQGNSA. The CDR3 consists of 13 residues. The CDR3 region has the DNA TGTGCCAGCAGCTTAAAGGCCCGAAACATTCAGTACTTC. As protein: CASSLKARNIQYF.

The V call is TRBV27, the J call TRBJ1-4; 7 bases agree with TRBD1. V was clipped by 6 bases and J by 8 bases; unmatched bases: 18. CDR3 length: 17 residues. Germline V gives CDR1 MNHEY, CDR2 SMNVEV (reference sequence). In nucleotides, the CDR3 is TGTGCCAGCAGGATGCTAGGAGTACAGGGGCGAGGGGAAAAACTGTTTTTT. The encoded protein is CASRMLGVQGRGEKLFF. The whole variable domain, filled in from reference TRBV27 and TRBJ1-4, reads EAQVTQNPRYLITVTGKKLTVTCSQNMNHEYMSWYRQDPGLGLRQIYYSMNVEVTDKGDVPEGYKVSRKEKRNFPLILESPSPNQTSLYFCASRMLGVQGRGEKLFFGSGTQLSVL.

The chain joins TRBV2 to TRBJ1-6; the D gene is possibly TRBD1 (5 bases). CDR1 and CDR2 from the germline V gene are SNHLY and FYNNEI. This CDR3 spans 19 amino acids. Trimming removed 2 bases at V and 8 bases at J, with 25 bases between. The CDR3 DNA reads as TGTGCCAGCAGTGAAAGAACGGGGCCGACCACCTCTAGGGATTCACCCCTCCACTTT. Translated: CASSERTGPTTSRDSPLHF.

The V call is TRBV5-1, the J call TRBJ1-2; D perhaps matches TRBD1 (5 bases). V dropped 3 bases and J dropped 3 bases, with 9 bases sitting between them. The V gene's germline CDR1 is SGHRS and CDR2 YFSETQ. The CDR3 length is 13 residues. The CDR3 DNA sequence: TGCGCCAGCAGCTCGCCACAGGACTATGGCTACACCTTC. Translating gives CASSSPQDYGYTF. Full variable domain (missing parts from reference TRBV5-1 and TRBJ1-2): KAGVTQTPRYLIKTRGQQVTLSCSPISGHRSVSWYQQTPGQGLQFLFEYFSETQRNKGNFPGRFSGRQFSNSRSEMNVSTLELGDSALYLCASSSPQDYGYTFGSGTRLTVV.

The table lists this clone with a few counts. J is TRBJ2-3 and V is TRBV9, with a tentative D call TRBD2 (6 bases). The CDR3 runs 15 residues. V was cut by 0 bases and J by 6 bases, with 14 bases left in between. The V gene's germline CDR1 is SGDLS and CDR2 YYNGEE. CDR3 bases: TGTGCCAGCAGCGTAGAACCGGGAGTAGGGGATACGCAGTATTTT. Encoded protein: CASSVEPGVGDTQYF.

V usage is TRBV2 and J usage is TRBJ2-7; D is tentatively TRBD1 or TRBD2 (5 bases each). The ends were cut back, 2 bases at V and 5 bases at J, with 10 bases in the middle. CDR1 and CDR2 (germline): SNHLY, FYNNEI. This CDR3 region has 13 residues. The CDR3 spells CASSEQGVDEQYF. In DNA form, the CDR3 reads TGTGCCAGCAGTGAACAGGGAGTCGACGAGCAGTACTTC.

The chain couples TRBV30 to TRBJ2-5; 12 bases map to TRBD2. V dropped 0 bases and J dropped 5; count of bases not matched to a gene: 7. The CDR3 loop spans 16 amino acids. CDR1 GTSNPN and CDR2 SVGIG come from the germline V gene (reference sequence). Here the CDR3 DNA reads TGTGCCTGGAGTGTTTCTAGCGGGAGGGCTCGGGAGACCCAGTACTTC. It specifies CAWSVSSGRARETQYF.

V is TRBV7-9 and J is TRBJ2-3; 9 bases line up with TRBD1. The CDR3 consists of 16 residues. Germline CDR1 and CDR2: SEHNR and FQNEAQ (reference sequence). V shed 6 bases and J 0 bases; nucleotides not matched to a gene: 7. The CDR3 sequence is CASRPRTGASTDTQYF. In DNA form, the CDR3 reads TGTGCCAGCAGGCCCCGGACAGGGGCTAGCACAGATACGCAGTATTTT.

The gene calls are TRBV18 and TRBJ1-2; tentatively, D is TRBD1 (6 bases). The germline V and J ends were trimmed by 3 bases and 4 bases, with 18 bases remaining between them. The CDR3 has 16 residues. Germline CDR1 reads KGHSH; CDR2 reads LQKENI. The CDR3 DNA follows: TGTGCCAGCTCACCGATTGGGGGGGCGCAGTCCTATGGCTACACCTTC. This encodes CASSPIGGAQSYGYTF.

This chain uses TRBV6-4 with TRBJ2-2; tentative D call: TRBD2 (5 bases). This CDR3 region has 13 residues. The germline V gene encodes CDR1 MRHNA and CDR2 SNTAGT. The ends were cut back, 4 bases at V and 6 bases at J, with 9 bases in the middle. CDR3 amino acids: CASSVEAAGELFF. The CDR3, as DNA: TGTGCCAGCAGTGTAGAAGCGGCCGGGGAGCTGTTTTTT.

This rearrangement joins TRBV29-1 to TRBJ2-2; D not resolved. CDR1 and CDR2 (germline): SQVTM, ANQGSEA. CDR3 length: 10 residues. Deletions cut 4 bases from V and 7 bases from J, with 4 bases between. CDR3: CSVALGELFF. CDR3 nucleotides: TGCAGCGTTGCCCTCGGGGAGCTGTTTTTT.

The genes are TRBV6-5 and TRBJ1-2; weak D call: TRBD1 (5 bases). V dropped 4 bases and J dropped 5 bases, with 17 bases sitting between them. Germline V lookup: CDR1 MNHEY, CDR2 SVGAGI. The CDR3 covers 15 residues. The CDR3 protein is CASSSGPFAGYGYTF. CDR3 nucleotide sequence: TGTGCCAGCAGTTCAGGGCCCTTCGCGGGGTATGGCTACACCTTC.

The gene calls are TRBV5-6 and TRBJ1-1, with D possibly TRBD1 on 6 matching bases. Germline CDR1 is SGHDT and CDR2 is YYEEEE. The CDR3 contains 15 residues. V was cut by 2 bases and J by 1 base, with 12 bases left in between. The CDR3 reads CASSFDRFGNTEAFF. The CDR3 DNA reads TGTGCCAGCAGCTTCGACAGGTTCGGGAACACTGAAGCTTTCTTT.

This sequence joins TRBV9 and TRBJ2-7; 14 bases agree with TRBD2. With V trimmed by 0 bases and J by 2 bases, 7 bases remained unmatched. This CDR3 is 18 amino acids long. The germline V gene has CDR1 SGDLS and CDR2 YYNGEE. The CDR3 loop reads CASSVGTSGRLGTYEQYF. The DNA of the CDR3 is TGTGCCAGCAGCGTAGGGACTAGCGGGAGGTTAGGGACCTACGAGCAGTACTTC.

The chain is built from TRBV11-3 and TRBJ1-1, with a tentative D call TRBD1 (6 bases). This CDR3 has 14 residues. CDR1 and CDR2 (germline): SGHNT, YENEEA. Trimming pared 3 bases from V and 1 base from J, leaving 9 bases between. CDR3 DNA sequence: TGTGCCAGCAGCTTCAGGGGACCGAACACTGAAGCTTTCTTT. Translated: CASSFRGPNTEAFF.

This chain uses TRBV11-2 with TRBJ2-3; 9 bases align to TRBD2. Germline CDR1 is SGHAT and CDR2 is FQNNGV. V was pared by 0 bases and J by 4 bases, with 2 bases of the junction left unmatched. This CDR3 spans 15 amino acids. CDR3 nucleotide sequence: TGTGCCAGCAGCTTAGAGCCTAGCGGGGCAGATACGCAGTATTTT. This translates into CASSLEPSGADTQYF.